One and the same sample provided the 26 T cell receptor beta chains below, sequenced in a study of blood T cell repertoires in COVID-19 (dated by TCRdb to about 2020). The library came from the immunoSEQ multiplex PCR assay. TCRdb's version of the immuneACCESS table is confined to in-frame rearrangements and falls short of the full clone set. An unresolved V gene accounts for under half of the shortfall where checked; the remainder is of unknown origin. The sample includes some 190,000 clones, with around 84% observed a single time. Around 21% of the sample belongs to the ten largest clones. The sequencing sample was made of peripheral blood. All receptors come from a human donor in a cohort sampled during active COVID-19.

The sample holds a few counts of this clone. This rearrangement joins TRBV4-2 to TRBJ2-4; the match to TRBD1 covers 9 bases. This CDR3 spans 18 amino acids. The germline V gene encodes CDR1 LGHNA and CDR2 YNFKEQ. Trimming removed 7 bases from V and 8 bases from J; junction bases left unmatched: 21. The CDR3 coding sequence is TGTGCCAGCACAACCTTTAATAGACAGGGGGAAAGGAGTGACATTCAGTACTTC. This translates into CASTTFNRQGERSDIQYF.

In DNA, the CDR3 is TGTGCCAGCTTAGCTCAGGGGACGAATAATTCACCCCTCCACTTT. Its protein is CASLAQGTNNSPLHF. The chain combines TRBV2 with TRBJ1-6; D is possibly TRBD1 (6 bases). The V gene lost 8 bases and the J gene lost 5 bases, with 16 bases spanning the gap. The germline gives CDR1 SNHLY, CDR2 FYNNEI. This CDR3 comprises 15 residues. Filled out from reference TRBV2 and TRBJ1-6, the complete variable domain reads EPEVTQTPSHQVTQMGQEVILRCVPISNHLYFYWYRQILGQKVEFLVSFYNNEISEKSEIFDDQFSVERPDGSNFTLKIRSTKLEDSAMYFCASLAQGTNNSPLHFGNGTRLTVT.

The chain has TRBV7-3 and TRBJ2-3; 11 nucleotides line up with TRBD2. Unmatched junction bases numbered 2, after V lost 2 bases and J lost 4 bases. This CDR3 spans 15 amino acids. Germline loops: CDR1 SGHTA, CDR2 FQGTGA. CDR3 residues: CASSLLAGGPDTQYF. The CDR3 DNA sequence: TGTGCCAGCAGCTTATTAGCGGGGGGGCCAGATACGCAGTATTTT.

A single count supports this clone. The V and J genes are TRBV7-9 and TRBJ2-7; 8 nucleotides align to TRBD2. J gave up 6 bases and V 2 bases, and 6 bases lay outside the gene matches. From germline, CDR1 is SEHNR and CDR2 FQNEAQ (reference sequence). The CDR3 sequence is 14 residues long. This chain's CDR3 is CASSLIGAGGEQYV. CDR3 nucleotides: TGTGCCAGCAGCTTAATAGGCGCGGGGGGCGAGCAGTACGTC.

The genes are TRBV7-9 and TRBJ2-1; D is perhaps TRBD1 (6 bases). CDR3 length: 14 amino acids. V lost 1 base, J lost 14 bases, and 18 bases lay in between. The germline gives CDR1 SEHNR, CDR2 FQNEAQ (reference sequence). CDR3 coding DNA: TGTGCCAGCAGCTTAGGGGCCGGGACACCCGATGAGTTCTTC. It yields the protein CASSLGAGTPDEFF.

The chain couples TRBV5-1 to TRBJ2-3; D gene ambiguous. The CDR3 is 14 amino acids. Germline V gene lookup returns CDR1 SGHRS and CDR2 YFSETQ. The V end was cut by 2 bases, the J end by 3 bases, with 10 bases between. In DNA, the CDR3 is TGCGCCAGCAGCTTTGGGCAGCTAACAGATACGCAGTATTTT. It encodes CASSFGQLTDTQYF.

The chain employs TRBV25-1 and TRBJ2-2; TRBD1 aligns across 8 bases. The J segment lost 1 base and the V segment lost 8 bases, leaving 3 bases of the junction unmatched. Germline V CDR1 and CDR2: MGHDK, SYGVNS. This CDR3 has 14 amino acids. For the CDR3, the DNA is TGTGCCAGCGGTGGGACAGGGAACACCGGGGAGCTGTTTTTT. This encodes CASGGTGNTGELFF.

This CDR3 is CASSGQGDTIYF. CDR3 in DNA: TGTGCCAGCAGCGGACAGGGGGACACCATATATTTT. V gene TRBV6-5 combines with J gene TRBJ1-3, with 10 bases fitting TRBD1. Trimming cost V 6 bases and J 8 bases; bases outside gene matches: 1. Germline V gene data show CDR1 as MNHEY and CDR2 as SVGAGI. The CDR3 totals 12 residues.

This clone came up once. The gene calls are TRBV5-1 and TRBJ2-3; possible D gene TRBD1, 5 bases. Germline CDR1 SGHRS, CDR2 YFSETQ. The CDR3 is 17 amino acids. Trimming took 0 bases from V and 2 from J, leaving 16 bases between them. CDR3 DNA: TGCGCCAGCAGCTTGGGCCCCCAGGGCTTACCCACAGATACGCAGTATTTT. Translation gives CASSLGPQGLPTDTQYF.

This chain connects TRBV6-5 to TRBJ1-4; D is uncertain. This CDR3 is 15 amino acids long. V lost 0 bases to trimming and J lost 6 bases, with 11 bases between them. Per germline, CDR1 MNHEY and CDR2 SVGAGI. This CDR3 reads CASSYSGGDYEKLFF. CDR3 DNA sequence: TGTGCCAGCAGTTACTCGGGCGGGGATTATGAAAAACTGTTTTTT.

The rearrangement joins TRBV5-5 to TRBJ2-3; possibly TRBD1 for D (7 bases). The germline CDR1 and CDR2 sequences are SGHKS and YYEKEE (reference sequence). The germline V and J ends were trimmed by 3 bases and 2 bases, with 16 bases remaining between them. There are 16 residues in the CDR3. Here the CDR3 reads CASSSRGAGNTDTQYF. For the CDR3, the DNA is TGTGCCAGCAGCTCCAGGGGGGCGGGGAACACAGATACGCAGTATTTT.

The rearrangement links TRBV19 to TRBJ1-4; weak D call: TRBD1 (6 bases). The CDR3 is 16 residues long. Germline assignment: CDR1 LNHDA and CDR2 SQIVND (reference sequence). Trimming shortened V by 4 bases and J by 0 bases, and 12 bases separated the two germline ends. CDR3 sequence: CASSTQGRATNEKLFF. The CDR3 nucleotides read TGTGCCAGTAGTACGCAGGGGAGAGCAACTAATGAAAAACTGTTTTTT.

This sequence joins TRBV19 and TRBJ1-1; D gene unclear. In germline, CDR1 is LNHDA, CDR2 SQIVND (reference sequence). Trimming removed 6 bases at V and 4 bases at J, with 21 bases between. The CDR3 has 16 amino acids. CDR3 protein: CASSPVYGSAGTEAFF. The DNA of the CDR3 is TGTGCCAGTAGCCCCGTATATGGTTCGGCGGGCACTGAAGCTTTCTTT. Complete variable domain (other parts from reference TRBV19 and TRBJ1-1): DGGITQSPKYLFRKEGQNVTLSCEQNLNHDAMYWYRQDPGQGLRLIYYSQIVNDFQKGDIAEGYSVSREKKESFPLTVTSAQKNPTAFYLCASSPVYGSAGTEAFFGQGTRLTVV.

The chain couples TRBV7-9 to TRBJ2-5; TRBD2 agrees at 9 bases. The CDR3 length is 15 residues. V lost 5 bases, J lost 2 bases, and 6 bases stayed unmatched. CDR1 is SEHNR, CDR2 FQNEAQ, per germline (reference sequence). The CDR3 coding sequence is TGTGCCAGCAGCCCAAGACTAGCGGAGCAAGAGACCCAGTACTTC. Encoded protein: CASSPRLAEQETQYF.

This chain links TRBV4-1 with TRBJ2-5; D might be TRBD2 (7 bases). Germline CDR1 reads MGHRA; CDR2 reads YSYEKL. The CDR3 is 15 amino acids. Trimming pared 5 bases from V and 5 bases from J, leaving 18 bases between. CDR3 in amino acids: CASSAGRGLRETQYF. The CDR3, as DNA: TGCGCCAGCAGCGCGGGGCGGGGGCTTCGGGAGACCCAGTACTTC.

The CDR3 here is CARGDRGLALKKTQYF. The CDR3 region has the DNA TGTGCCAGAGGGGATAGGGGACTAGCTCTTAAAAAGACCCAGTACTTC. V and J are TRBV19 and TRBJ2-5; 9 nucleotides align to TRBD2. Germline V gene data show CDR1 as LNHDA and CDR2 as SQIVND (reference sequence). With 9 bases clipped from V and 6 bases from J, the junction kept 17 bases outside the gene matches. This CDR3 contains 16 residues.

The chain employs TRBV6-5 and TRBJ2-7; weak D call: TRBD1 (6 bases). CDR3 size: 14 residues. CDR1 is MNHEY, CDR2 SVGAGI, per germline. V lost 5 bases to trimming and J lost 7 bases, with 18 bases between them. The CDR3 region is CASSPRQVGREQYV. The CDR3 coding sequence is TGTGCCAGCAGTCCCCGACAGGTCGGTCGGGAGCAGTACGTC.

The V call is TRBV7-3, the J call TRBJ2-3, with TRBD2 identical over 12 bases. The J segment lost 4 bases and the V segment lost 5 bases, leaving 7 bases of the junction unmatched. Germline V lookup: CDR1 SGHTA, CDR2 FQGTGA. The CDR3 covers 16 residues. The DNA for the CDR3 is TGTGCCAGCAGCACCTCTAGCGGGGGGGCTTCAGATACGCAGTATTTT. It translates to CASSTSSGGASDTQYF.

This clone appeared once. This chain connects TRBV5-1 to TRBJ2-5; 9 bases match TRBD2. Losses at the gene ends were 0 bases for V and 3 bases for J; bases not matched to a gene: 0. Germline CDR1 and CDR2: SGHRS and YFSETQ. The length of the CDR3 is 14 residues. The CDR3 region is CASSLASGEETQYF. CDR3 nucleotides: TGCGCCAGCAGCTTGGCTAGCGGGGAAGAGACCCAGTACTTC.

The chain couples TRBV9 to TRBJ1-2; D call uncertain. CDR1 and CDR2 (germline): SGDLS, YYNGEE. The V and J ends lost 0 bases and 8 bases respectively, with 8 bases between them. This CDR3 has 12 amino acids. The CDR3 loop reads CASSVGLGGYTF. CDR3 DNA: TGTGCCAGCAGCGTAGGACTTGGCGGCTACACCTTC.

The sample holds a few counts of this clone. The chain employs TRBV18 and TRBJ1-2; D gene ambiguous. The CDR3 runs to 17 residues. Trimming pared 8 bases from V and 3 bases from J, leaving 25 bases between. The germline V gene encodes CDR1 KGHSH and CDR2 LQKENI. The CDR3 DNA reads TGTGCCAGCCGAGACAACTGGTTGAATACCTCTGACTATGGCTACACCTTC. It translates to CASRDNWLNTSDYGYTF.

The chain joins TRBV7-9 to TRBJ2-4; 10 bases line up with TRBD1. The germline gives CDR1 SEHNR, CDR2 FQNEAQ (reference sequence). The CDR3 totals 15 residues. V dropped 3 bases and J dropped 4; count of bases not matched to a gene: 3. CDR3 protein: CASSLLGQGKNIQYF. The DNA for the CDR3 is TGTGCCAGCAGCTTGCTGGGACAGGGGAAAAACATTCAGTACTTC.

The chain carries TRBV12-3 or TRBV12-4 and TRBJ1-5, with D hard to call. The CDR3 loop spans 12 amino acids. V dropped 5 bases and J dropped 10 bases, with 12 bases sitting between them. CDR3: CASSDRVQPQHF. CDR3 coding DNA: TGTGCCAGCAGTGATCGCGTTCAACCCCAGCATTTT.

V gene TRBV24-1 combines with J gene TRBJ2-2; D is perhaps TRBD1 (6 bases). The CDR3 length is 13 residues. V shed 9 bases and J shed 0 bases, with 7 bases lying between them. Germline CDR1 KGHDR, CDR2 SFDVKD. CDR3 residues: CATRTANTGELFF. For the CDR3, the DNA is TGTGCCACCCGGACAGCGAACACCGGGGAGCTGTTTTTT.

This rearrangement joins TRBV7-2 to TRBJ2-7, with 10 bases that match TRBD2. The CDR3 consists of 15 residues. Germline V gives CDR1 SGHTA, CDR2 FQGNSA. Trimming at V came to 0 bases and at J to 6 bases, leaving 5 bases not matched to a gene. CDR3 nucleotides: TGTGCCAGCAGCTTAGCCCCTAGCGGGGGATCCGAGCAGTACGTC. This encodes CASSLAPSGGSEQYV.

This chain joins TRBV7-9 and TRBJ1-2, with D hard to call. The germline V and J ends were trimmed by 5 bases and 9 bases, with 13 bases remaining between them. Germline values: CDR1 SEHNR, CDR2 FQNEAQ (reference sequence). The CDR3 spans 12 residues. CDR3 loop: CASSPETGSYTF. CDR3 nucleotides: TGTGCCAGCAGCCCTGAGACCGGGAGCTACACCTTC.